This T cell receptor (beta chain) was obtained from a study of blood T cell repertoires in COVID-19. Overall study: Acute and convalescent COVID-19 specimens originated in the United States, Italy and Spain. PBMCs, B-cell-depleted T cells, or T cells were the source of the cDNA or gDNA that made up the material.

The repertoire was sequenced with immunoSEQ multiplex PCR; TCRdb's copy has only in-frame clones and lacks some. The profile shows around 75,000 clones, roughly 91% of them singletons. V dropped 3 bases and J dropped 6 bases, with 11 bases sitting between them. The CDR3 totals 13 residues. Germline values: CDR1 SNHLY, CDR2 FYNNEI. The source is a man in his 60s with acute or convalescent COVID-19. The rearrangement joins TRBV2 to TRBJ1-2; D is unresolved. The sequenced sample consisted of peripheral blood. The CDR3 sequence is CASSDAQFDGYTF. The CDR3 DNA follows: TGTGCCAGCAGTGACGCACAGTTTGATGGCTACACCTTC. Complete variable domain (other parts from reference TRBV2 and TRBJ1-2): EPEVTQTPSHQVTQMGQEVILRCVPISNHLYFYWYRQILGQKVEFLVSFYNNEISEKSEIFDDQFSVERPDGSNFTLKIRSTKLEDSAMYFCASSDAQFDGYTFGSGTRLTVV.